The rows below give T cell receptor beta chains drawn from one sample of a study of beta chain features in type 1 diabetes. Method: immunoSEQ multiplex PCR; TCRdb's copy keeps in-frame clones and lacks some. The profile covers 250,000 to 350,000 clones, with 9.5% to 11% appearing a single time and about 0.015% taken by the ten largest. Sample: naive CD4+ T cells from blood. The receptors come from a woman aged 25-40 years in good health. Both conserved end residues are part of each CDR3. D genes are given only for firm matches. Clone size appears in some rows only: once, few, many, or a class for an expanded clone.

TGTGCCAGCTCACCCCTGAGCGGGAGTCGAACAGATACGCAGTATTTT,CASSPLSGSRTDTQYF,NA,TRBV18,TRBD2,TRBJ2-3
TGTGCCACCAGCAGAGTTCGCGGCACTAGCGGAGGAGGGGAGACCCAGTACTTC,CATSRVRGTSGGGETQYF,NA,TRBV15,TRBD2,TRBJ2-5
TGTGCCAGCAGCCCCGAAGGGCTAGCGGGAGAGACCCAGTACTTC,CASSPEGLAGETQYF,few,TRBV4-2,TRBD2,TRBJ2-5
TGTGCCAGCTCACCACGGGGACAGGGTGCCAACGTCCTGACTTTC,CASSPRGQGANVLTF,NA,TRBV18,TRBD1,TRBJ2-6
TGTGCCAGCAGCTCCCTCGGAGGGACTAGCGGGAGGAACATTCAGTACTTC,CASSSLGGTSGRNIQYF,few,TRBV7-8,TRBD2,TRBJ2-4
TGTGCCAGCAGCCAGGCAGAAATCCTAGCGGGAGGGGAGACCCAGTACTTC,CASSQAEILAGGETQYF,NA,TRBV4-2,TRBD2,TRBJ2-5
TGTGCCAGCACGTTTGAGGGTCGAGGTGAAGTAGGCAAAAACATTCAGTACTTC,CASTFEGRGEVGKNIQYF,NA,TRBV28,NA,TRBJ2-4
TGTGCCAGCAGCTTTTATCTAGCCAAAAACATTCAGTACTTC,CASSFYLAKNIQYF,NA,TRBV5-6,NA,TRBJ2-4
TGTGCCAGCAGCCAGTCACAGGGAACTGGGGCCAACGTCCTGACTTTC,CASSQSQGTGANVLTF,NA,TRBV4-2,NA,TRBJ2-6
TGTGCCAGCAGTTTACCGGGACTAAGACCAAGAGAGACCCAGTACTTC,CASSLPGLRPRETQYF,few,TRBV28,TRBD2,TRBJ2-5
TGTGCCAGCAGTTATAGCGACAGCACAGATACGCAGTATTTT,CASSYSDSTDTQYF,few,TRBV6-5,NA,TRBJ2-3
TGTGCCAGCAGCTCCGAGCGGGGGCGTTCCGAGCAGTACTTC,CASSSERGRSEQYF,few,TRBV7-6,TRBD2,TRBJ2-7
TGCGCCAGCAGTCAATCTAAACTAGCGGGAGGGCCCGCAGATACGCAGTATTTT,CASSQSKLAGGPADTQYF,few,TRBV23-1,TRBD2,TRBJ2-3
TGTGCCAGCAGTTACAAAATTGGATCGGGGTACACTGAAGCTTTCTTT,CASSYKIGSGYTEAFF,few,TRBV6-5,NA,TRBJ1-1
TGTGCCAGTAGTAACCCCCGGACAGAGAATACGCAGTATTTT,CASSNPRTENTQYF,NA,TRBV19,NA,TRBJ2-3
TGTGCCACCAGCAGAGATCCCCCAGGGGGCAGACGGTTCTTC,CATSRDPPGGRRFF,NA,TRBV15,TRBD1,TRBJ2-1
TGTGCCAGCAGCGTTGGGCAGCAAGAGACCCAGTACTTC,CASSVGQQETQYF,few,TRBV9,NA,TRBJ2-5
TGTGCCAGCAGAAGCAGGGGGCTAGAGACCCAGTACTTC,CASRSRGLETQYF,NA,TRBV27,TRBD1,TRBJ2-5
TGTGCCAGCAGCAAGCAGGGTGGACAAGAGACCCAGTACTTC,CASSKQGGQETQYF,few,TRBV11-2,NA,TRBJ2-5
TGTGCCAGCAGCTTAACGGGACTTACCTACGAGCAGTACTTC,CASSLTGLTYEQYF,NA,TRBV7-9,NA,TRBJ2-7
TGTGCCAGCAACCGGGGGCTCAGCGGGGACGAGCAGTACTTC,CASNRGLSGDEQYF,few,TRBV2,NA,TRBJ2-7
TGTGCCAGCTCACCCGGACAGAACACCGGGGAGCTGTTTTTT,CASSPGQNTGELFF,NA,TRBV18,NA,TRBJ2-2
TGTGCCAGCAGTGGTCGGGGAACAACCACAGATACGCAGTATTTT,CASSGRGTTTDTQYF,few,TRBV2,NA,TRBJ2-3
TGTGCCAGCAGTGAATGGGGGACAGGGGGCGCAGATACGCAGTATTTT,CASSEWGTGGADTQYF,few,TRBV2,TRBD1,TRBJ2-3
TGTGCCAGCTCACCACCAACGGGAAGCTCCTACGAGCAGTACTTC,CASSPPTGSSYEQYF,few,TRBV18,NA,TRBJ2-7
TGTGCCAGCAGCTTAACTCAATCACTTTGGAATGAGCAGTTCTTC,CASSLTQSLWNEQFF,few,TRBV7-3,NA,TRBJ2-1
TGTGCCAGCAGCTTAGACAGGGTGACGGACTATGGCTACACCTTC,CASSLDRVTDYGYTF,few,TRBV7-2,NA,TRBJ1-2
TGTGCCAGCAGCCTCCGACTCCCTCCCGGGGAGCTGTTTTTT,CASSLRLPPGELFF,NA,TRBV7-2,NA,TRBJ2-2
TGTGCCAGTAACCCAGGGACAGGGTTGGGCCAAGAGACCCAGTACTTC,CASNPGTGLGQETQYF,NA,TRBV19,TRBD1,TRBJ2-5
TGCGCCAGCAGCTTCGAGGGCCTTCCCGTCTCCTACGAGCAGTACTTC,CASSFEGLPVSYEQYF,NA,TRBV5-1,NA,TRBJ2-7
TGTGCCAGCACTGACAGGGGGCACGGGGAGACCCAGTACTTC,CASTDRGHGETQYF,NA,TRBV2,TRBD1,TRBJ2-5
TGTGCCAGCACTGAGGACAGGGTCACTGAAGCTTTCTTT,CASTEDRVTEAFF,once,TRBV28,TRBD1,TRBJ1-1
TGTGCCAGCAGCCCAGGGGGAGTTTACACTGAAGCTTTCTTT,CASSPGGVYTEAFF,few,TRBV28,TRBD1,TRBJ1-1
TGTGCCAGCAGTTTTTTCGGCGGTACGGGCGAGCAGTACTTC,CASSFFGGTGEQYF,NA,TRBV28,NA,TRBJ2-7
TGTGCCAGCAGCCTAACTTGGACAGGAGGATACAATGAGCAGTTCTTC,CASSLTWTGGYNEQFF,NA,TRBV4-2,TRBD1,TRBJ2-1
TGTGCCAGCAGCTTAGGTCAGGGGGCCCAAAATGAGCAGTTCTTC,CASSLGQGAQNEQFF,few,TRBV7-2,TRBD1,TRBJ2-1
TGCGCCAGCAGCTACACTAGCGGGAATCTTGGCGAGCAGTACTTC,CASSYTSGNLGEQYF,few,TRBV5-1,TRBD2,TRBJ2-7
TGTGCCAGCCTTCCCGGGGAGTTGGCGACCGGGGAGCTGTTTTTT,CASLPGELATGELFF,NA,TRBV28,NA,TRBJ2-2
TGTGCCAGCTCACAAACCGGGACAGGGGCCTGGGGCTACGAGCAGTACTTC,CASSQTGTGAWGYEQYF,few,TRBV18,TRBD1,TRBJ2-7
TGCAGCGTCGGAGGGGACTTAGCGGGAGGTCCTCCAGATACGCAGTATTTT,CSVGGDLAGGPPDTQYF,NA,TRBV29-1,TRBD2,TRBJ2-3